Below, 7 T cell receptor beta chains from the same sample are listed, as sequenced in a study of beta chain features in type 1 diabetes listed by TCRdb under 2018. Libraries were built with the immunoSEQ multiplex PCR assay. The entire isolated RNA was reverse transcribed using the High Capacity cDNA Reverse Transcription Kit, and thus expressed TCRB transcripts were sequenced. TCRdb took over this immuneACCESS table, retaining in-frame rearrangements with V and J assigned. Such tables are incomplete; in checked studies, under half of the missing clones stem from an unresolved V gene, and the remainder is unexplained. For this sample the table gives 200,000 to 250,000 clones, of which around 9.9% were detected only once. The top ten clonotypes cover less than 1.5% of the sample. The specimen sequenced was central memory CD4+ T cells from blood. The source of these receptors is a man aged 18 to 29 in good health.

The chain uses TRBV4-3 and TRBJ2-7; 9 bases map to TRBD2. CDR3 length equals 18 residues. From germline, CDR1 is LGHNA and CDR2 YSLEER. V lost 0 bases to trimming and J lost 7 bases; unmatched junction nucleotides: 16. For the CDR3, the DNA is TGCGCCAGCAGCCAAGATCTCGGGGCTAGCGGGGATAGGTGGGAGCAGTACTTC. Residues: CASSQDLGASGDRWEQYF.

This clone came up a few times. The chain links TRBV9 to TRBJ1-1; the D is unclear. Per the germline V gene, CDR1 is SGDLS and CDR2 is YYNGEE. V was trimmed by 2 bases and J by 7 bases, leaving 18 bases between them. The CDR3 totals 15 residues. For the CDR3, the DNA is TGTGCCAGCAGCGTCGTCGAAGGACTGACTGGTGAAGCTTTCTTT. Translating gives CASSVVEGLTGEAFF.

A few counts support this clone. The rearrangement joins TRBV15 to TRBJ2-2; D ambiguous. The V and J ends lost 0 bases and 5 bases respectively, with 7 bases between them. The CDR3 sequence is 14 residues long. Germline CDR1 LNHNV, CDR2 YYDKDF (reference sequence). CDR3 in amino acids: CATSRDLGTGELFF. CDR3 coding DNA: TGTGCCACCAGCAGAGATTTGGGGACCGGGGAGCTGTTTTTT.

Comment on this clone: It differs at one base from a far larger clone, so likely a read error. The rearrangement uses TRBV5-5 and TRBJ2-5; D not resolved. CDR1 is SGHKS and CDR2 is YYEKEE in the germline V gene (reference sequence). The CDR3 contains 14 residues. The CDR3: CARSAPGVGETQYF. The CDR3 region has the DNA TGTGCCCGCAGCGCGCCCGGAGTAGGGGAGACCCAGTACTTC.

This clone was recorded a few times. Other DNA sequences in the same sample also yield this CDR3. The chain recombines TRBV6-5 with TRBJ2-3; 10 bases line up with TRBD2. Germline assignment: CDR1 MNHEY and CDR2 SVGAGI. J gave up 4 bases and V 5 bases, and 3 bases lay outside the gene matches. The CDR3 is 14 amino acids. The CDR3 is CASSAGLAADTQYF. The CDR3 DNA sequence: TGTGCCAGCAGTGCCGGACTAGCGGCAGATACGCAGTATTTT.

The CDR3: CASSDQRATQYF. In DNA form, the CDR3 reads TGTGCCAGCAGTGACCAGCGCGCGACCCAGTACTTC. The gene calls are TRBV2 and TRBJ2-5; D gene unclear. V was pared by 3 bases and J by 7 bases, with 9 bases between. The length of the CDR3 is 12 residues. Germline CDR1 is SNHLY and CDR2 is FYNNEI.

This clone was observed a handful of times. The chain combines TRBV21-1 with TRBJ2-1; the tabulated D call, TRBD2, remains unverified against the DNA. TRBV21-1 is listed as a pseudogene. This CDR3 region has 18 residues. The CDR3 nucleotides are TGTGCCAGCAGCCACCGAGGGACTAGCGGGAGTAAGGGCAATGAGCAGTTCTTC. Residues: CASSHRGTSGSKGNEQFF.